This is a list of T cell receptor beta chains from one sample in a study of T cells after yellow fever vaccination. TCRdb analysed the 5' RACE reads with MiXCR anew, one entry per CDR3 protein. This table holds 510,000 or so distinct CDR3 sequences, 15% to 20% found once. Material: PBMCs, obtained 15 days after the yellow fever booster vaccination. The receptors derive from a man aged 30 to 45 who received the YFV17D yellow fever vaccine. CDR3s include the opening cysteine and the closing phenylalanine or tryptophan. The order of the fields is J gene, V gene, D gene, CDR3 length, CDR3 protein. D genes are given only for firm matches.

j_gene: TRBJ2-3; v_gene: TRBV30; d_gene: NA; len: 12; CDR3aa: CAWSGVGGTQYF
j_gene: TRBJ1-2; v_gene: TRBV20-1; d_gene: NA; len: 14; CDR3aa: CSARSLGGAYGYTF
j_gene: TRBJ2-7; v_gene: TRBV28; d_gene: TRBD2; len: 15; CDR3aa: CASSPGLAGWYEQYF
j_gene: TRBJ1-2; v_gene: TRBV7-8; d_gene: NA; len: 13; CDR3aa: CASSRDRSYGYTF
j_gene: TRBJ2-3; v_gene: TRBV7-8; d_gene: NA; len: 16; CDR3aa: CASSYGRERSTDTQYF
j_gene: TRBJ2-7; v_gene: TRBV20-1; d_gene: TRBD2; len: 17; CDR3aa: CSAPQRVASGRIYEQYF
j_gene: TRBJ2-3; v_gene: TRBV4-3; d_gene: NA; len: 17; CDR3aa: CASSQERVRSATDTQYF
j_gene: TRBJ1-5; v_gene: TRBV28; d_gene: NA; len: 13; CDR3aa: CASTKGMDQPQHF
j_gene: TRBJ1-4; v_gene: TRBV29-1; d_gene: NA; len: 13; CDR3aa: CSVVVQGNEKLFF
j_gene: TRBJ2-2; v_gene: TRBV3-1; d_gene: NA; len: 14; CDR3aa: CASSQGDGIGELFF
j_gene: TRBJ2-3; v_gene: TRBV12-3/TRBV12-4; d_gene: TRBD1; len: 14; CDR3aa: CASREGADADTQYF
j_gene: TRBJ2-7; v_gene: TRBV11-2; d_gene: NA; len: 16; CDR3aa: CASSRLCGGRSYEQYF
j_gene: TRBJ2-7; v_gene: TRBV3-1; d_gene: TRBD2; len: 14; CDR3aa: CASSPIIGGVEQYF
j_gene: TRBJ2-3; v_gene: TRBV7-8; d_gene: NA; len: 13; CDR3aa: CASSFDRTDTQYF
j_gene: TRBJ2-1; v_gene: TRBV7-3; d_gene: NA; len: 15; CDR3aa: CASSLTAVPGNEQFF
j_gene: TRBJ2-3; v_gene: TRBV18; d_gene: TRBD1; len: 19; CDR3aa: CASSPGAGTGWASTDTQYF
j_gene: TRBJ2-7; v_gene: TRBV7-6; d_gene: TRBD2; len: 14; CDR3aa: CASSSLAGAYEQYF
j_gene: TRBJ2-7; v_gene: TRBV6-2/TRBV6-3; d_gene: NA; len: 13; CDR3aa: CASGEAVIYEQYF
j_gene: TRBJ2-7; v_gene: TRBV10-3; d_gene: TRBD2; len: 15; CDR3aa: CAISDVTSGSYEQYF
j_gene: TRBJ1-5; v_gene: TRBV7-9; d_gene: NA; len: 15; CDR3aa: CASSLGSGRNQPQHF
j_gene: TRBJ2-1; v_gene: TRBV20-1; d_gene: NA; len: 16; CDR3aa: CSAVMEEADHYNEQFF
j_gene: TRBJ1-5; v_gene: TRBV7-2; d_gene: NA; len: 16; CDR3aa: CASSLVAGAFNQPQHF
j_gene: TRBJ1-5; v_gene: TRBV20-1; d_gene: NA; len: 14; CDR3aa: CSALSGTFNQPQHF
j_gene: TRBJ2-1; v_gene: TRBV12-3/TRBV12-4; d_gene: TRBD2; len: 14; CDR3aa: CASRPNLADNEQFF
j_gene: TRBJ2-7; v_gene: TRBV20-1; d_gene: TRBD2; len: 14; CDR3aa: CCARGEGATYEQYF
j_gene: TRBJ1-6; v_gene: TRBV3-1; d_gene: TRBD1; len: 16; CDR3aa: CASSSGTGLYNSPLHF
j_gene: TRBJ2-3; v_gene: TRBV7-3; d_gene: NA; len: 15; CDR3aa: CASSLWETSTDTQYF
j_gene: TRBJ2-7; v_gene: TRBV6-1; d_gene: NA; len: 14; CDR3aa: CASSRTRLVSEQYF
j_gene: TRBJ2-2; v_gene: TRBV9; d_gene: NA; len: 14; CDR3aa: CASSERGDSGELFF
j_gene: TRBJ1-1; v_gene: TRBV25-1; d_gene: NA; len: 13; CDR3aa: CASSNTGNTEAFF
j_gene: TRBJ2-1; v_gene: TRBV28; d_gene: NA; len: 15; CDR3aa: CASRPPGTLFNEQFF
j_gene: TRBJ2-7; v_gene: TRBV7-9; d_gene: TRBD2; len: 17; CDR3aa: CASSLGLSGAPTYEQYF
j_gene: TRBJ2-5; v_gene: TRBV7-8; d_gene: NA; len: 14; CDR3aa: CASSLNLKVETQYF
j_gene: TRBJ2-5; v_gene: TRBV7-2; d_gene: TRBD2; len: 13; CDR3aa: CASRAGGQETQYF
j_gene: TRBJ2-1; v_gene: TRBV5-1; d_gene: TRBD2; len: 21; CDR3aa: CASRALTGTSGTLGSYNEQFF
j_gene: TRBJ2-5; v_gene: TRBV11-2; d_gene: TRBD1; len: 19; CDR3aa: CASSLVRKVAGGVRETQYF
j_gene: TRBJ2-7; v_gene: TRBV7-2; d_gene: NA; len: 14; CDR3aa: CASSLGANSYEQYF
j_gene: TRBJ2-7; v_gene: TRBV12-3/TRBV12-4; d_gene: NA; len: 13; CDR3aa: CASSLTASYEQYF
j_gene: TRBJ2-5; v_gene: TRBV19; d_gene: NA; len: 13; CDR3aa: CASSTGRVETQYF
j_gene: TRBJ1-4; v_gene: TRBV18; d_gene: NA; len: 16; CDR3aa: CASSPQGGANNEKLFF
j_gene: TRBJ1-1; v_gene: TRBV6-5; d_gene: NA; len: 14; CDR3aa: CASVLSWGEVEAFF
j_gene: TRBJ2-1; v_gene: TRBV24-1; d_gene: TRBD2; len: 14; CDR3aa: CATSRTSGHNEQFF
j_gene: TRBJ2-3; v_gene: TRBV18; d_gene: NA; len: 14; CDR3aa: CASATAGSTDTQYF
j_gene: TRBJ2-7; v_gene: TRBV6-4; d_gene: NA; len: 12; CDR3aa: CASSDSIREQYF
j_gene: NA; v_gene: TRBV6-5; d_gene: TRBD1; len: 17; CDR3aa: CASSNRQGLNLMNEQYF
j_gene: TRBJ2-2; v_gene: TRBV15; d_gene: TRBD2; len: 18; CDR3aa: CATKGTSGTKMNTGELFF
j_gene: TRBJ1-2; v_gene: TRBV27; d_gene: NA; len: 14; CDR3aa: CASSLGPSADGYTF
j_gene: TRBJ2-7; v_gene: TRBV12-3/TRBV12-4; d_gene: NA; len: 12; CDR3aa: CASSLQGTEQYF
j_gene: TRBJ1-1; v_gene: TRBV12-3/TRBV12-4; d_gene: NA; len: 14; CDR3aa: CASSFSAGQPEAFF
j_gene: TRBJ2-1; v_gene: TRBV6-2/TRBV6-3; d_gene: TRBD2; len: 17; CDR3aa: CASSYGTLAGGYNEQFF
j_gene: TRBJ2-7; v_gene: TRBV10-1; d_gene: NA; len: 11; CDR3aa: CASSGGFEQYF
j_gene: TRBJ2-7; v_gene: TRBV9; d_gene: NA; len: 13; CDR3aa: CASSVGGSYEQYF
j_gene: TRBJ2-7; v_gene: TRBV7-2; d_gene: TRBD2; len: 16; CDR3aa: CASSLSSSGITYEQYF
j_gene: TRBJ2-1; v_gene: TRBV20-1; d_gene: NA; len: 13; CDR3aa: CSAQQGARGEQFF
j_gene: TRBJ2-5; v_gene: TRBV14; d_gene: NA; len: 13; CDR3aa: CASSQDVTGTQYF
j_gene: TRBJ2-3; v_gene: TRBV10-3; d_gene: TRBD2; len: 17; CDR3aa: CAISDDISGTYTDTQYF
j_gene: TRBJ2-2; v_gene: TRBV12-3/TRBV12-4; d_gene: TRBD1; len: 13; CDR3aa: CASRDRGPGELFF
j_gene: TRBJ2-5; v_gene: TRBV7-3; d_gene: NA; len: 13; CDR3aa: CASSLHGEETQYF